Shown below are 8 T cell receptor beta chains from a single sample sequenced in a study of T cell responses to AZD1222 COVID-19 vaccine. Profiled with immunoSEQ multiplex PCR; TCRdb holds only in-frame clones, not every one. The table has over 120,000 clones, 80% to 90% seen once. The sample consisted of peripheral blood, taken on day 0 of AZD1222 vaccination. The origin of the receptors is an adult in good health.

The chain links TRBV3-1 (or the pseudogene TRBV3-2) to TRBJ2-5; no clear D gene. Trimming took 0 bases from V and 1 from J, leaving 3 bases between them. There are 13 residues in the CDR3. Germline V gives CDR1 LGHDT, CDR2 YNNKEL (reference sequence). The CDR3, as DNA: TGTGCCAGCAGCCAAGATCCCCAAGAGACCCAGTACTTC. Its protein product is CASSQDPQETQYF.

This clone was counted once. The chain has TRBV4-1 and TRBJ1-2, with a weak D call TRBD1 (6 bases). The germline V gene has CDR1 MGHRA and CDR2 YSYEKL. The V end was cut by 4 bases, the J end by 6 bases, with 18 bases between. The CDR3 consists of 15 residues. The CDR3 loop is CASSRIQGTGDGYTF. The CDR3 DNA reads TGCGCCAGCAGCCGTATACAGGGAACTGGGGATGGCTACACCTTC.

The J gene is TRBJ2-7, the V gene TRBV6-4, with no clear D. Trimming removed 6 bases from V and 2 bases from J, with 17 bases in between. The CDR3 extends over 15 amino acids. Germline assignment: CDR1 MRHNA and CDR2 SNTAGT. The CDR3 DNA sequence: TGTGCCAGCAGCCCCGGAGTGGCCGGTACCTACGAGCAGTACTTC. This codes for CASSPGVAGTYEQYF.

V usage is TRBV18 and J usage is TRBJ1-6; D gene ambiguous. The ends were cut back, 2 bases at V and 7 bases at J, with 12 bases in the middle. Germline V gives CDR1 KGHSH, CDR2 LQKENI. This CDR3 region has 15 residues. The CDR3 sequence: CASSPGQSQNSPLHF. CDR3 DNA sequence: TGTGCCAGCTCACCAGGTCAGAGCCAGAATTCACCCCTCCACTTT.

The gene calls are TRBV27 and TRBJ2-1, with 11 bases lining up with TRBD2. Per the germline V gene, CDR1 is MNHEY and CDR2 is SMNVEV (reference sequence). The CDR3 covers 15 residues. V shed 5 bases and J 3 bases; nucleotides not matched to a gene: 3. This chain's CDR3 is CASSPLAGGYNEQFF. DNA for the CDR3: TGTGCCAGCAGTCCGCTAGCGGGAGGCTACAATGAGCAGTTCTTC.

DNA of the CDR3: TGTGCCAGCAGCTCTGTTCCAGCGGTTGAGACCCAGTACTTC. It codes for CASSSVPAVETQYF. The gene calls are TRBV7-2 and TRBJ2-5; the D gene is possibly TRBD2 (5 bases). This CDR3 spans 14 amino acids. Germline CDR1 is SGHTA and CDR2 is FQGNSA. V dropped 4 bases and J dropped 5 bases, with 14 bases sitting between them.

The chain has TRBV10-1 and TRBJ2-1; the match to TRBD2 covers 9 bases. V dropped 4 bases and J dropped 2; count of bases not matched to a gene: 0. Germline-derived CDR1 and CDR2 are WNHNN and SYGVQD (reference sequence). This CDR3 has 14 amino acids. CDR3 sequence reads: CASSGLAAYNEQFF. DNA of the CDR3: TGCGCCAGCAGTGGACTAGCGGCCTACAATGAGCAGTTCTTC.

This chain joins TRBV11-2 and TRBJ2-1, with D unclear. The CDR3 spans 14 residues. Germline V gives CDR1 SGHAT, CDR2 FQNNGV. Deletions cut 0 bases from V and 12 bases from J, with 15 bases between. CDR3 in amino acids: CASSLEYGPTWQFF. The CDR3 region has the DNA TGTGCCAGCAGCTTAGAGTACGGGCCGACTTGGCAGTTCTTC.